This T cell receptor beta chain appears in the sequencing data of a study of T cell clones after liver transplantation. For the study at large: A pre-transplant mixed lymphocyte reaction with TCRbeta sequencing defined graft-donor-reactive clones followed in post-transplant blood. Without induction therapy, subjects received standard immunosuppression until 12-24 months post-transplant. At least one year of complete immunosuppression withdrawal without enzymes over twice normal defined tolerance.

A remark on this clone: What it binds is unknown.

Sequencing used immunoSEQ multiplex PCR; TCRdb keeps in-frame clones, though not all of them. Among around 20,000 clones listed, 88% were seen once. Study-level points and caveats: Low donor cell numbers restricted donor-reactive repertoire measurement in a couple of subjects.

Trimming pared 6 bases from V and 1 base from J, leaving 13 bases between. This CDR3 has 14 residues. From germline, CDR1 is LNHDA and CDR2 SQIVND (reference sequence). The TCR sequence derives from a human donor who received a liver transplant. The chain carries TRBV19 and TRBJ2-7; D not resolved. Specimen: CD8+ T cells from blood, collected before liver transplant. CDR3 nucleotide sequence: TGTGCCAGTAGCATCGGACCCCTTTCCTACGAGCAGTACTTC. Translating gives CASSIGPLSYEQYF.